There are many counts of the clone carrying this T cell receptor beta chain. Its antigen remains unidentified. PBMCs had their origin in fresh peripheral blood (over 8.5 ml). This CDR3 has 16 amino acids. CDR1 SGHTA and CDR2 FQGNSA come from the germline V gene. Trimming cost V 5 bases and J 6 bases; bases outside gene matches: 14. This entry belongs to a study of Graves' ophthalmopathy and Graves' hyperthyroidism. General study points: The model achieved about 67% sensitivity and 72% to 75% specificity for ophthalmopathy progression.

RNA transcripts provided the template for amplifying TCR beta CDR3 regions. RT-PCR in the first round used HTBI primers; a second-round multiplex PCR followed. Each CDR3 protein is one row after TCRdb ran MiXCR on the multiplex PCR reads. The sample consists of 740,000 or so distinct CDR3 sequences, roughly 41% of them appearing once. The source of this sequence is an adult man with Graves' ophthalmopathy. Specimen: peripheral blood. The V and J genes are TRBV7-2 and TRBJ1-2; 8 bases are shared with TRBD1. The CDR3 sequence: CASSRRTGSFDDGYTF. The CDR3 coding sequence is TGTGCCAGCAGCCGGAGGACAGGGTCGTTCGATGATGGCTACACCTTC.